The 4 T cell receptor beta chains in this list originate from one sample, sequenced in a study of CD8 T cells in ankylosing spondylitis. MiXCR, applied by TCRdb to the 5' RACE reads, yields one record per CDR3 protein. This table holds hundreds of thousands of distinct CDR3 sequences, around a quarter found once. The source material was blood, either unsorted or a sorted T cell fraction (not recorded which). Receptor source: a male donor with ankylosing spondylitis or in good health (not recorded which).

This clonotype was detected many times. This sequence joins TRBV10-3 and TRBJ2-7, with TRBD2 matching 14 bases. The germline V gene encodes CDR1 ENHRY and CDR2 SYGVKD. CDR3 length equals 15 residues. The junction had 2 bases not matched to a gene; V was cut back by 2 bases and J by 5 bases. This CDR3 reads CAISEGLAGGHEQYF. The CDR3 DNA reads TGTGCCATCAGTGAGGGACTAGCGGGAGGCCACGAGCAGTACTTC.

This clonotype has more than one count but fewer than ten. The chain combines TRBV20-1 with TRBJ2-1; D unresolved. CDR1 is DFQATT and CDR2 is SNEGSKA in the germline V gene (reference sequence). Deletions cut 5 bases from V and 8 bases from J, with 13 bases between. CDR3 length: 12 residues. The CDR3 sequence: CSARPDPDEQFF. In DNA, the CDR3 is TGCAGTGCTCGCCCAGATCCCGATGAGCAGTTCTTC.

This clonotype was counted at least ten times. This chain joins TRBV24-1 and TRBJ2-2; D is uncertain. The germline V gene encodes CDR1 KGHDR and CDR2 SFDVKD. The CDR3 length is 13 residues. Trimming took off 9 bases at V and 3 bases at J, with 10 bases between the two ends. For the CDR3, the DNA is TGTGCCACCGAGAACCAGGACACCGGGGAGCTGTTTTTT. Its protein is CATENQDTGELFF.

This clonotype was seen at least ten times. J is TRBJ1-1 and V is TRBV5-1; D gene uncertain. The germline gives CDR1 SGHRS, CDR2 YFSETQ. Trimming stripped 4 bases from V and 5 bases from J, with 15 bases between. The CDR3 consists of 14 residues. The CDR3 loop reads CASSPGRVGTEAFF. The CDR3 DNA is TGCGCCAGCAGCCCCGGGAGGGTCGGGACTGAAGCTTTCTTT.